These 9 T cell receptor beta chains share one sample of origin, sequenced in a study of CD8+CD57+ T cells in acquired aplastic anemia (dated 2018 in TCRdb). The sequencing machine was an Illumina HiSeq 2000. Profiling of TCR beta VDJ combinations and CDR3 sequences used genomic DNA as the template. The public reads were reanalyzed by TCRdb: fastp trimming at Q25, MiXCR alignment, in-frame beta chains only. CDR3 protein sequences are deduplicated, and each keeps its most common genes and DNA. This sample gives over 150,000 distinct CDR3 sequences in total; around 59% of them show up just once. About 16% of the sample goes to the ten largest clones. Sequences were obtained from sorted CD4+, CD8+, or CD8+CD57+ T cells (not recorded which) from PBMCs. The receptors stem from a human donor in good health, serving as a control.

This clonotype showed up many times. The CDR3 sequence is CASSLDRGIPGGNTIYF. CDR3 DNA: TGTGCCAGCAGCTTAGACCGAGGGATCCCAGGCGGAAACACCATATATTTT. V is TRBV11-2 and J is TRBJ1-3; D remains ambiguous. The germline V and J ends were trimmed by 0 bases and 4 bases, with 16 bases remaining between them. The CDR3 runs 17 residues. Per the germline V gene, CDR1 is SGHAT and CDR2 is FQNNGV.

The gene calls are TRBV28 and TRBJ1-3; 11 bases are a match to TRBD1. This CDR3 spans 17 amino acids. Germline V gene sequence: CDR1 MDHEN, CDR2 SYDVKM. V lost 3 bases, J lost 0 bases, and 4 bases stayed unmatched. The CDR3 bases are TGTGCCAGCAGTTTCTGGACAGGGGGCAACTCTGGAAACACCATATATTTT. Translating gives CASSFWTGGNSGNTIYF.

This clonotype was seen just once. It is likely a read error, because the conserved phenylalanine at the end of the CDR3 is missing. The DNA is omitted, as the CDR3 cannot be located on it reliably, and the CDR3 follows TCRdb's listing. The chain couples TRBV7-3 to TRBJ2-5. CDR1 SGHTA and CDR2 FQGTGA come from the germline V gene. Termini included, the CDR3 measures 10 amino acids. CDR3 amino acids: CASSLTPGTS.

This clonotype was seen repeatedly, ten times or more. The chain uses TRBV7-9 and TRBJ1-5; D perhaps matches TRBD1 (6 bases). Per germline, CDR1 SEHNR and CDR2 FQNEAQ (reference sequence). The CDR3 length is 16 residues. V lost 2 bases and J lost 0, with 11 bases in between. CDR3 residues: CASSLTGTYSNQPQHF. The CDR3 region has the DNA TGTGCCAGCAGCTTAACAGGGACTTATAGCAATCAGCCCCAGCATTTT.

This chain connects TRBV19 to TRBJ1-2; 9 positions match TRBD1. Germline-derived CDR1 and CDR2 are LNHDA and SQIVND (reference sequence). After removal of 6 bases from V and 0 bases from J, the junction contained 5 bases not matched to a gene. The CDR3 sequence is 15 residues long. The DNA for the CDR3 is TGTGCCAGTAGAAGAAGACAGGGGGCTAACTATGGCTACACCTTC. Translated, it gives CASRRRQGANYGYTF.

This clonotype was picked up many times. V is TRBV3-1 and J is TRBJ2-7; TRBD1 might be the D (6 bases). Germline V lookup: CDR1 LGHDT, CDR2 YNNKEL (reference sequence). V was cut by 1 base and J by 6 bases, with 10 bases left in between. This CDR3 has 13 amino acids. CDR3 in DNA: TGTGCCAGCAGCCAAGCACAGGGAGCCGAGCAGTACTTC. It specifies CASSQAQGAEQYF.

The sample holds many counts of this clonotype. In DNA, the CDR3 is TGTGCCAGCACCATAGGGACTGATCAGCCCCAGCATTTT. Protein sequence: CASTIGTDQPQHF. The chain has TRBV28 and TRBJ1-5; perhaps TRBD1 as D (5 bases). Germline V gene lookup returns CDR1 MDHEN and CDR2 SYDVKM. The V end was cut by 7 bases, the J end by 5 bases, with 12 bases between. The CDR3 covers 13 residues. The entire variable domain, with the rest obtained from reference TRBV28 and TRBJ1-5, is as follows: DVKVTQSSRYLVKRTGEKVFLECVQDMDHENMFWYRQDPGLGLRLIYFSYDVKMKEKGDIPEGYSVSREKKERFSLILESASTNQTSMYLCASTIGTDQPQHFGDGTRLSIL.

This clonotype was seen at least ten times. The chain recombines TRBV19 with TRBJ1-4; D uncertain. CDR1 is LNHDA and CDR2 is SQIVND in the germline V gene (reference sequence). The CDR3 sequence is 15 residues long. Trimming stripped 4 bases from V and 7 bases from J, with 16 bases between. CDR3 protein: CASSKPSDGSEKLFF. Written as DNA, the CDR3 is TGTGCCAGTAGTAAACCCTCGGACGGCAGTGAAAAACTGTTTTTT.

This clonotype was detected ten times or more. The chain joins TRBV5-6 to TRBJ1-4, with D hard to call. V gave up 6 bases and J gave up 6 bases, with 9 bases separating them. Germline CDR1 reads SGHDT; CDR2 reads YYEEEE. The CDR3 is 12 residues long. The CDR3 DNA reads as TGTGCCAGCACAGGACCCGATGAAAAACTGTTTTTT. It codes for CASTGPDEKLFF.